Listed below are T cell receptor beta chains from one sample, sequenced in a study of blood T cell repertoires in COVID-19. Sequenced by immunoSEQ multiplex PCR; TCRdb stores in-frame clones only, minus some. The sample shows roughly 25,000 clones, 90% of them seen only once. The sequenced sample was peripheral blood. These receptors all stem from a human donor in a cohort sampled during active COVID-19. The CDR3 runs from the conserved cysteine through the conserved F or W. A D gene is named only where the DNA matches it firmly. Rows give clone size only sometimes, using once, few, many, or a class for an expanded clone.

D gene	J gene	clone size	V gene	CDR3 length	CDR3 DNA	CDR3 protein
TRBD1	TRBJ2-7	-	TRBV5-1	15	TGCGCCAGCAGCTATGGACGGACAGGGGAGCACGAGCAGTACTTC	CASSYGRTGEHEQYF
TRBD1	TRBJ2-1	-	TRBV7-9	14	TGTGCCAGCAGCTTAGGCACAGGGGACAATGAGCAGTTCTTC	CASSLGTGDNEQFF
TRBD2	TRBJ2-1	once	TRBV4-2	16	TGTGCCAGCAGCCAAGGACTAGCGGGGGGGCAACATGAGCAGTTCTTC	CASSQGLAGGQHEQFF
-	TRBJ1-5	-	TRBV6-5	14	TGTGCCAGCGGAGAACGGTGGGGCAATCAGCCCCAGCATTTT	CASGERWGNQPQHF
TRBD1	TRBJ2-7	-	TRBV7-6	13	TGTGCCAGCAGCTTGGGACAGGGGGGCGAGCAGTACTTC	CASSLGQGGEQYF
-	TRBJ1-2	-	TRBV5-1	12	TGCGCCAGCAGCTTGGATAGCTATGGCTACACCTTC	CASSLDSYGYTF
TRBD2	TRBJ2-1	-	TRBV6-5	15	TGTGCCAGCAAACTACTAGCGGGAGCCGTCAATGAGCAGTTCTTC	CASKLLAGAVNEQFF
-	TRBJ2-7	-	TRBV7-8	17	TGTGCCAGCAGCTTGACGGGCGGGGGCGACAGCTCCTACGAGCAGTACTTC	CASSLTGGGDSSYEQYF
-	TRBJ2-2	-	TRBV1	19	TGCACCAGCAGCCAAGATGAAGATAATCCAGCGGCAAACACCGGGGAGCTGTTTTTT	CTSSQDEDNPAANTGELFF
-	TRBJ2-5	-	TRBV6-4	15	TGTGCCAGCAGTGACGAAAGGGGTTACCGAGAGACCCAGTACTTC	CASSDERGYRETQYF
-	TRBJ2-3	-	TRBV2	14	TGTGCCAGCAAGGGGGGGCCTAGCACAGATACGCAGTATTTT	CASKGGPSTDTQYF
-	TRBJ1-5	-	TRBV7-8	12	TGTGCCAGCAGCCTATCGAATCAGCCCCAGCATTTT	CASSLSNQPQHF
-	TRBJ2-7	-	TRBV14	12	TGTGCCAGCAGCCAAGAGCGCTACGAGCAGTACTTC	CASSQERYEQYF
TRBD1	TRBJ1-5	-	TRBV24-1	16	TGTGCCATGAACCACGAGGGACAGGGCCGAAATCAGCCCCAGCATTTT	CAMNHEGQGRNQPQHF
-	TRBJ1-2	-	TRBV4-2	20	TGTGCCAGCAGCCAAGTCGGGACTTTGGGCTCCCCCACAGCTAACTATGGCTACACCTTC	CASSQVGTLGSPTANYGYTF
TRBD1	TRBJ2-7	-	TRBV7-9	14	TGTGCCAGCAGCGGCGGACAGGGTTACTACGAGCAGTACTTC	CASSGGQGYYEQYF
-	TRBJ2-2	-	TRBV7-9	15	TGTGCCAGCAGCTTAGATGGGAGTGAGACCGGGGAGCTGTTTTTT	CASSLDGSETGELFF
-	TRBJ2-2	once	TRBV3-1/TRBV3-2	13	TGTGCCAGCAGCCCCCGCCAGGCCGGGGAGCTGTTTTTT	CASSPRQAGELFF
TRBD1	TRBJ2-7	-	TRBV10-2	14	TGCGCCAGCACCGGCGGACAGGCAATCTACGAGCAGTACTTC	CASTGGQAIYEQYF
TRBD1	TRBJ1-2	-	TRBV27	15	TGTGCCAGCAGGGCTGCCGGACAGGGGGCCTATGGCTACACCTTC	CASRAAGQGAYGYTF
-	TRBJ2-3	-	TRBV27	13	TGTGCCAGCAGTAAACAGGGCCCAGATACGCAGTATTTT	CASSKQGPDTQYF
TRBD1	TRBJ2-7	-	TRBV13	14	TGTGCCAGCAGCGCCGGACAGGGAACCCGCGAGCAGTACTTC	CASSAGQGTREQYF
TRBD1	TRBJ1-2	few	TRBV3-1/TRBV3-2	13	TGTGCCAGCAGCCAACGGACAGGGGATGGCTACACCTTC	CASSQRTGDGYTF
-	TRBJ1-1	-	TRBV3-1/TRBV3-2	11	TGTGCCAGCAGCCAAAGGGGGAAAGCTTTCTTT	CASSQRGKAFF
-	TRBJ1-3	-	TRBV19	15	TGTGCCAGTAGTATGGAGGTGTACTCTGGAAACACCATATATTTT	CASSMEVYSGNTIYF
TRBD2	TRBJ2-3	-	TRBV19	16	TGTGCCAGTAGTATAGGCCCGGGACTAAACAGAGATACGCAGTATTTT	CASSIGPGLNRDTQYF
-	TRBJ1-5	-	TRBV12-3/TRBV12-4	13	TGTGCCAGCAGTTTAGCGCAGAATCAGCCCCAGCATTTT	CASSLAQNQPQHF
-	TRBJ1-3	-	TRBV6-5	15	TGTGCCAGCACCCGCGGGGCTGCCTCTGGAAACACCATATATTTT	CASTRGAASGNTIYF
-	TRBJ2-4	-	TRBV9	15	TGTGCCAGCAGCGTAGAGCCGGGTGCCAAAAACATTCAGTACTTC	CASSVEPGAKNIQYF
TRBD1	TRBJ2-1	-	TRBV24-1	16	TGTGCCACCAGTGAACCCGCCGGGACAGGTTCCAATGAGCAGTTCTTC	CATSEPAGTGSNEQFF
TRBD2	TRBJ2-3	-	TRBV27	17	TGTGCCAGCAGTGTACAACAGACTAGCGGATTAACAGATACGCAGTATTTT	CASSVQQTSGLTDTQYF
TRBD2	TRBJ2-3	-	TRBV5-1	16	TGCGCCAGCAGCCAAAATAGCGGGGCATTCCAGGATACGCAGTATTTT	CASSQNSGAFQDTQYF
TRBD2	TRBJ2-5	once	TRBV12-5	14	TGTGCTAGTGGTTTTCGGGGGGTACAAGAGACCCAGTACTTC	CASGFRGVQETQYF
TRBD1	TRBJ1-2	-	TRBV5-6	14	TGTGCCAGCAGCTTGGTTACGGGACAGGCTGGCTACACCTTC	CASSLVTGQAGYTF
TRBD2	TRBJ2-7	-	TRBV29-1	13	TGCAGCGTTGGCCGGACTAGCGGCTACGAGCAGTACTTC	CSVGRTSGYEQYF
-	TRBJ2-1	-	TRBV3-1/TRBV3-2	16	TGTGCCAGCAGCCAAGATGGTAGCTCCCGGAGGGATGAGCAGTTCTTC	CASSQDGSSRRDEQFF
TRBD1	TRBJ2-7	-	TRBV10-1	13	TGCGCCAGCAGTGTTTGGACAGGCTACGAGCAGTACTTC	CASSVWTGYEQYF
-	TRBJ2-3	-	TRBV5-6	13	TGTGCCAGCAGCTCGACGGGTTTGAGGATGCAGTATTTT	CASSSTGLRMQYF
-	TRBJ1-5	few	TRBV6-6	13	TGTGCCAACGCGCCGGATGAGGTTCAGCCCCAGCATTTT	CANAPDEVQPQHF
-	TRBJ2-2	-	TRBV19	15	TGTGCCAGTAGTATAGGGTTCCCGAGGGACGGGGAGCTGTTTTTT	CASSIGFPRDGELFF
-	TRBJ1-1	-	TRBV7-6	14	TGTGCCAGCAGCTTAGCGCAGGAGGGGACTGAAGCTTTCTTT	CASSLAQEGTEAFF
TRBD1	TRBJ2-2	-	TRBV11-3	15	TGTGCCAGCAGCTTGAGGACAGGGGACACCGGGGAGCTGTTTTTT	CASSLRTGDTGELFF
TRBD2	TRBJ2-1	-	TRBV7-9	15	TGTGCCAGCAGCTATGCTAGCGGGAGGGCCGGAGAGCAGTTCTTC	CASSYASGRAGEQFF
-	TRBJ1-5	-	TRBV7-2	14	TGTGCCAGCAGCAAACCAGGGGGCAATCAGCCCCAGCATTTT	CASSKPGGNQPQHF
TRBD2	TRBJ2-5	once	TRBV4-2	18	TGTGCCAGCAGCCAAGAAATGATGGGACTAGCGGGGGTGGAGACCCAGTACTTC	CASSQEMMGLAGVETQYF
-	TRBJ1-6	-	TRBV5-1	13	TGCGCCAGCAGCACCCGTCCGGGGGGGACCCTCCACTTT	CASSTRPGGTLHF
-	TRBJ2-3	-	TRBV5-1	15	TGCGCCAGCAGCTTGGTCGGGAGCCGGTCAGATACGCAGTATTTT	CASSLVGSRSDTQYF
-	TRBJ2-3	-	TRBV3-1/TRBV3-2	13	TGTGCCAGCGGGTCTAGCGGCACAGATACGCAGTATTTT	CASGSSGTDTQYF
-	TRBJ1-4	-	TRBV7-9	14	TGTGCCAGCAGCTCCCAGGCTCCTAATGAAAAACTGTTTTTT	CASSSQAPNEKLFF
TRBD1	TRBJ1-4	-	TRBV5-4	14	TGTGCCAGCAGCTTGGGACAGGGGCCAGCAAAACTGTTTTTT	CASSLGQGPAKLFF
TRBD2	TRBJ2-7	-	TRBV11-2	16	TGTGCCAGCAGCTTAGCGGGCGGGGGAAGGTCCTACGAGCAGTACTTC	CASSLAGGGRSYEQYF
TRBD1	TRBJ2-7	-	TRBV6-5	13	TGTGCCAGCAATCGACAGGGGCGGTACGAGCAGTACTTC	CASNRQGRYEQYF
TRBD1	TRBJ2-5	-	TRBV7-8	15	TGTGCCAGCAGCTCCCCGGGACAGATACAAGAGACCCAGTACTTC	CASSSPGQIQETQYF
-	TRBJ2-7	-	TRBV19	17	TGTGCCAGTAGTGGACCGGGGCAGGGAGGTACTCGCTACGAGCAGTACTTC	CASSGPGQGGTRYEQYF
-	TRBJ1-6	-	TRBV7-8	15	TGTGCCAGCAGCATACACCAGGGAAATAATTCACCCCTCCACTTT	CASSIHQGNNSPLHF
TRBD2	TRBJ2-3	once	TRBV5-1	20	TGCGCCAGCAGCTTGAGGCCCCCTAGCGGGGGGGCCCTTTCGCGAGATACGCAGTATTTT	CASSLRPPSGGALSRDTQYF
TRBD1	TRBJ1-4	-	TRBV14	14	TGTGCCAGCAGCCACGGGACAGCTGATGGAAAACTGTTTTTT	CASSHGTADGKLFF
TRBD1	TRBJ1-2	-	TRBV5-8	14	TGTGCCAGCAGTCGCGAGGGGACAGTCTATGGCTACACCTTC	CASSREGTVYGYTF
-	TRBJ1-1	-	TRBV29-1	10	TGCAGCGGGGGGCGGACTGAAGCTTTCTTT	CSGGRTEAFF